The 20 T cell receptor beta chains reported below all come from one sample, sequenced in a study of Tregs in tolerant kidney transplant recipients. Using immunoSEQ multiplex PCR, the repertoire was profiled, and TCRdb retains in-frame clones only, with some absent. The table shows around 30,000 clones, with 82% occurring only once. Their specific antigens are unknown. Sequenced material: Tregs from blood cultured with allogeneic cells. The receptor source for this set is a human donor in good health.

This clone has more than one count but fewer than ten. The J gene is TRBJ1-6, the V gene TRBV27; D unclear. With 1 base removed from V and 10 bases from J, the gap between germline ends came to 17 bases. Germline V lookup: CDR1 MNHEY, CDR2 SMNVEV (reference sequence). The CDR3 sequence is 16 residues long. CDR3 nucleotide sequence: TGTGCCAGCAGTTTATTCCAGGACGGAATTGGATCACCCCTCCACTTT. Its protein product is CASSLFQDGIGSPLHF.

The CDR3 region has the DNA TGTGCCATCAGTGAGACAAGAGAGACCCAGTACTTC. Translated: CAISETRETQYF. The J gene is TRBJ2-5, the V gene TRBV10-3; no clear D. Germline values: CDR1 ENHRY, CDR2 SYGVKD. The CDR3 sequence is 12 residues long. Trimming removed 2 bases at V and 4 bases at J, with 5 bases between.

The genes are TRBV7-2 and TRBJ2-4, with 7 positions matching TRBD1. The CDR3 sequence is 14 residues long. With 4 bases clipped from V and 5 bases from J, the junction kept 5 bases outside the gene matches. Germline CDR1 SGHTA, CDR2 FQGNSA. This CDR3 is CASSSPGTENIQYF. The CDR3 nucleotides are TGTGCCAGCAGCTCCCCCGGGACAGAAAACATTCAGTACTTC.

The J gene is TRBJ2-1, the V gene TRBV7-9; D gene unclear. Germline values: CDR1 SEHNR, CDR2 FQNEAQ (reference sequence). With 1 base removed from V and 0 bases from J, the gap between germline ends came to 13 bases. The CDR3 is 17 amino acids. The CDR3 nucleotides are TGTGCCAGCAGCTTAGTATGGCAGACGAGCTCCTACAATGAGCAGTTCTTC. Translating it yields CASSLVWQTSSYNEQFF.

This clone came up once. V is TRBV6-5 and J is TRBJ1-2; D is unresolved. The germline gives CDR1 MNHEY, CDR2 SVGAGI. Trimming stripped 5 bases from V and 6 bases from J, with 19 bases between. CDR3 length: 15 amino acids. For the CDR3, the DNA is TGTGCCAGCAGTCGGACGGCCCCAAACTGGAATGGCTACACCTTC. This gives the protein CASSRTAPNWNGYTF.

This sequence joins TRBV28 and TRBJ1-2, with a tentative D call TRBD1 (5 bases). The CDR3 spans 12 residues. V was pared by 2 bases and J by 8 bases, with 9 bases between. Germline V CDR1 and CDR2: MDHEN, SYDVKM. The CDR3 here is CASSLQGKGYTF. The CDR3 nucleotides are TGTGCCAGCAGTTTACAGGGCAAAGGCTACACCTTC.

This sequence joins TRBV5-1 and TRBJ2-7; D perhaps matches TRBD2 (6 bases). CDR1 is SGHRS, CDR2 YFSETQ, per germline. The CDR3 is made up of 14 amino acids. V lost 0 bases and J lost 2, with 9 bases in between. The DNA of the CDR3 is TGCGCCAGCAGCTTGGACAGCGGGCCCTACGAGCAGTACTTC. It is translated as CASSLDSGPYEQYF.

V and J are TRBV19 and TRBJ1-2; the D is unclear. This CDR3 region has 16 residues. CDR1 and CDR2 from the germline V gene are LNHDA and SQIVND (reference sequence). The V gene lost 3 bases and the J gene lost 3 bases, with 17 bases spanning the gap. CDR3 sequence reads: CASSILVSTEDYGYTF. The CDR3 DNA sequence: TGTGCCAGTAGTATCCTGGTGTCGACCGAGGACTATGGCTACACCTTC.

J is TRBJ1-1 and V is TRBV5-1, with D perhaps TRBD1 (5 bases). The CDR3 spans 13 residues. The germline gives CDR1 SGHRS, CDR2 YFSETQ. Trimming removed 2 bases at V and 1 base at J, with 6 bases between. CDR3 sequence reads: CASSFRENTEAFF. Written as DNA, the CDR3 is TGCGCCAGCAGCTTCAGGGAGAACACTGAAGCTTTCTTT.

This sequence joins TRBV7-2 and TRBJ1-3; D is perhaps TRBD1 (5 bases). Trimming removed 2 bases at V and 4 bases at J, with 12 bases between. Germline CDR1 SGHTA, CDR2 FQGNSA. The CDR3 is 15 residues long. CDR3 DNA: TGTGCCAGCAGCTTATTCGGGGGAGGCGGAAACACCATATATTTT. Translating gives CASSLFGGGGNTIYF.

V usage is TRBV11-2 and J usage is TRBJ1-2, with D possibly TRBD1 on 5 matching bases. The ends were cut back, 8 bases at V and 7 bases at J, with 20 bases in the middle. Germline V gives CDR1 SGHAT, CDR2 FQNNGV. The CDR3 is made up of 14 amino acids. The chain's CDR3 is CASSKWDGLSGYTF. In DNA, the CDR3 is TGTGCCAGCTCCAAGTGGGACGGGCTTTCTGGCTACACCTTC.

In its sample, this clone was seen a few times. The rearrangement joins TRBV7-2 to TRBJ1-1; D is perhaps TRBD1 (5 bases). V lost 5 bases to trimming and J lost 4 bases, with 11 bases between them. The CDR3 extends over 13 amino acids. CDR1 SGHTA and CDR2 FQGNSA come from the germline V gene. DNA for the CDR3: TGTGCCAGCAGCCCCCGACAGAGCACTGAAGCTTTCTTT. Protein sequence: CASSPRQSTEAFF.

The DNA of the CDR3 is TGTGCCAGCTGCGGGCCAATTAGGGAGTCGCCCCAGCATTTT. It translates to CASCGPIRESPQHF. J is TRBJ1-5 and V is TRBV2; D gene uncertain. CDR1 SNHLY and CDR2 FYNNEI come from the germline V gene. The V end was cut by 8 bases, the J end by 9 bases, with 20 bases between. CDR3 length: 14 amino acids.

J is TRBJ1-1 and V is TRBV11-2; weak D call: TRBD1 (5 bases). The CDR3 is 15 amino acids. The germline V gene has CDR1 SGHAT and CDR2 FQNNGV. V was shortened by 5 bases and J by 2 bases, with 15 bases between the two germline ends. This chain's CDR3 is CASSLYGGGNTEAFF. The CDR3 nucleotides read TGTGCCAGCAGCCTTTACGGCGGGGGAAACACTGAAGCTTTCTTT.

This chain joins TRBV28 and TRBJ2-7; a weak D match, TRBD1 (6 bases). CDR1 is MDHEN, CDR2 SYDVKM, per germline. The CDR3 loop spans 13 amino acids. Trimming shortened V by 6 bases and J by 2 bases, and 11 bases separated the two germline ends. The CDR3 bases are TGTGCCAGCAGGCAGACAGGACCCTACGAGCAGTACTTC. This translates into CASRQTGPYEQYF.

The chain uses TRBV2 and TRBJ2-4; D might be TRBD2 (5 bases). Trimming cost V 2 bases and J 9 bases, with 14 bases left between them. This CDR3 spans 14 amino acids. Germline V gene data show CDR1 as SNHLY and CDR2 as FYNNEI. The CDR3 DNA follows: TGTGCCAGCAGTGAACATCAGGAGGTGACCATTCAGTACTTC. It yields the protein CASSEHQEVTIQYF.

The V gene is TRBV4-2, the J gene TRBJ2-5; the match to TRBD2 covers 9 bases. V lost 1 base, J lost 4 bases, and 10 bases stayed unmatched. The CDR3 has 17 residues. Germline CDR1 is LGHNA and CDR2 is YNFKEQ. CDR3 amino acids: CASSQGLGRGGGETQYF. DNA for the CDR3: TGTGCCAGCAGCCAAGGACTAGGGCGGGGGGGCGGAGAGACCCAGTACTTC.

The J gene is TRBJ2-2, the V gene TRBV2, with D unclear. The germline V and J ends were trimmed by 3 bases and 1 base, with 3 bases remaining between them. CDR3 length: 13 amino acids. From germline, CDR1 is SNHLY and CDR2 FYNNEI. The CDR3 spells CASSDENTGELFF. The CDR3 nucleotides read TGTGCCAGCAGTGACGAGAACACCGGGGAGCTGTTTTTT.

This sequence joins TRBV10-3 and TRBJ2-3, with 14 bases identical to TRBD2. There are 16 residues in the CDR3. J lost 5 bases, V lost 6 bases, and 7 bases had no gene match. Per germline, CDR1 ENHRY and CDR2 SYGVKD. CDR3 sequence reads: CAIRSIGLAGGDTQYF. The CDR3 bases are TGTGCCATCAGGTCTATAGGACTAGCGGGGGGAGATACGCAGTATTTT.

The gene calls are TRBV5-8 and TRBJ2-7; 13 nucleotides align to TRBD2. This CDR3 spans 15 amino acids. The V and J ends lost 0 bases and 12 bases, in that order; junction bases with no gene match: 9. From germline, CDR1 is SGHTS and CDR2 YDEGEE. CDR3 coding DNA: TGTGCCAGCAGCTTGGCCATCACCGGGACTAGCGGGGCGTACTTC. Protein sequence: CASSLAITGTSGAYF. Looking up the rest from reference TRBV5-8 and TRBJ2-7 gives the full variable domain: EAGVTQSPTHLIKTRGQQATLRCSPISGHTSVYWYQQALGLGLQFLLWYDEGEERNRGNFPPRFSGRQFPNYSSELNVNALELEDSALYLCASSLAITGTSGAYFGPGTRLTVT.